What follows is one T cell receptor beta chain and its context. The source of the sample is a study of blood T cell repertoires in COVID-19. The wider study: The United States, Italy and Spain were the sources of the acute and convalescent COVID-19 samples.

With 6 bases removed from V and 5 bases from J, the gap between germline ends came to 12 bases. This CDR3 comprises 13 residues. CDR1 and CDR2 from the germline V gene are SGHKS and YYEKEE (reference sequence). Method: immunoSEQ multiplex PCR; TCRdb's copy keeps in-frame clones and lacks some. The sample yields fewer than 450,000 clones, approximately 90% seen once. Recruits, aged about 18 to 100 years, lived in 25 or so US areas. Membership in each cohort depended on participant-reported clinical history. The sample taken for sequencing was PBMCs or T cells enriched from blood (not recorded which). This chain links TRBV5-5 with TRBJ1-5; weak D call: TRBD1 (5 bases). This clonotype originated in a woman in her late teens or twenties who had recovered from COVID-19. CDR3 loop: CASNLDSYQPQHF. DNA for the CDR3: TGTGCCAGCAACCTTGACAGCTATCAGCCCCAGCATTTT.